This T cell receptor beta chain is from a study of shared clonotypes between healthy human individuals. Germline CDR1 and CDR2: MNHNY and SVGAGI (reference sequence). CDR3 size: 14 residues. Trimming left V 3 bases short and J 3 bases short, with 9 bases between. Assay runs were performed at deep level. This table comes from immunoSEQ multiplex PCR, and its TCRdb copy is limited to in-frame clones, with some not included. The sample carries around 720,000 clones, roughly 73% recorded once. Sequencing was performed on memory CD4+ T cells sorted from blood. Described subset: CD45RA-negative fraction. The chain uses TRBV6-6 and TRBJ2-4, with D perhaps TRBD1 or TRBD2 (6 bases each). The receptor was isolated from a woman younger than 45 in good health. CDR3 sequence reads: CASSYKGGKNIQYF. The DNA of the CDR3 is TGTGCCAGCAGTTATAAGGGGGGCAAAAACATTCAGTACTTC.